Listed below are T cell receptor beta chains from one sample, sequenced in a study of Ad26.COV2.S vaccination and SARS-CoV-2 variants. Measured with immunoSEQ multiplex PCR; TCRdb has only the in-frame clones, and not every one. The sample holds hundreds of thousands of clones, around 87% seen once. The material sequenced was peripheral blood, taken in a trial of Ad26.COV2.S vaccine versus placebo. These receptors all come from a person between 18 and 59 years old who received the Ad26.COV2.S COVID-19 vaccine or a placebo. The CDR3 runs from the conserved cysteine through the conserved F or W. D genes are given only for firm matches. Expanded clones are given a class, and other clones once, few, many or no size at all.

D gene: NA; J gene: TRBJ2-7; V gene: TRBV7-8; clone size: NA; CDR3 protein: CASSPRQDEQYF; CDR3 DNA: TGTGCCAGCAGCCCCCGACAGGACGAGCAGTACTTC
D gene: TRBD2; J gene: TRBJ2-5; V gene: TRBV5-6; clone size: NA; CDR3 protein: CASSSRVRSGTRETQYF; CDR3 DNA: TGTGCCAGCAGCTCGCGGGTCCGATCGGGGACTAGAGAGACCCAGTACTTC
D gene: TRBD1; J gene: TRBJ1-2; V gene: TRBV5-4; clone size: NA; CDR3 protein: CASSLGDRGNYGYTF; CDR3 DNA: TGTGCCAGCAGCTTGGGGGACAGGGGTAACTATGGCTACACCTTC
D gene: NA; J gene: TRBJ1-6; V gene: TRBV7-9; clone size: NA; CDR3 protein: CASSLYGNGSPLHF; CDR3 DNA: TGTGCCAGCAGCTTATACGGGAACGGCTCACCCCTCCACTTT
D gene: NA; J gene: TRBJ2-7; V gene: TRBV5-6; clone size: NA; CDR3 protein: CASRSADEAYEQYF; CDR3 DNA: TGTGCCAGCAGATCGGCCGACGAAGCCTACGAGCAGTACTTC
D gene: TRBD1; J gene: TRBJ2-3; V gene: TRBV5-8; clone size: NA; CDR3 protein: CASSLVQGFSSTDTQYF; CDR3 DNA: TGTGCCAGCAGCTTGGTACAGGGGTTCTCTAGCACAGATACGCAGTATTTT
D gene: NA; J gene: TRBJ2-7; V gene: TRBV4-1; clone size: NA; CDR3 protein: CASSLGGSYYEQYF; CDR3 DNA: TGCGCCAGCAGCCTGGGCGGGTCATACTACGAGCAGTACTTC
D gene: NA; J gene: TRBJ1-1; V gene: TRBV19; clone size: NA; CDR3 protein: CASSLTGLTTEAFF; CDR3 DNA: TGTGCCAGTAGCTTAACAGGGCTCACCACTGAAGCTTTCTTT
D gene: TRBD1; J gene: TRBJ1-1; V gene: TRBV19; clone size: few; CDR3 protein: CASSHPRTGRNTEAFF; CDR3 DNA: TGTGCCAGTAGTCACCCTAGGACAGGGCGGAACACTGAAGCTTTCTTT
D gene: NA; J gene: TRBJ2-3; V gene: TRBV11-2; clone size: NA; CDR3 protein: CASSSMAGADTQYF; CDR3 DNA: TGTGCCAGCAGCTCGATGGCGGGGGCGGATACGCAGTATTTT
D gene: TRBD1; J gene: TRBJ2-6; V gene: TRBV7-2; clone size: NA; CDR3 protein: CASSLRTGPGANVLTF; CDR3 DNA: TGTGCCAGCAGCCTTAGGACAGGTCCCGGGGCCAACGTCCTGACTTTC
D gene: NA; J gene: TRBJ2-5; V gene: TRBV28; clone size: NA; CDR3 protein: CASSIPDWPKETQYF; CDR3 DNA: TGTGCCAGCAGTATACCCGATTGGCCCAAAGAGACCCAGTACTTC
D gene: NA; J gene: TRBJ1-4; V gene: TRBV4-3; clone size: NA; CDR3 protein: CASSQGETDEKLFF; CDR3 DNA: TGCGCCAGCAGCCAAGGGGAGACAGATGAAAAACTGTTTTTT
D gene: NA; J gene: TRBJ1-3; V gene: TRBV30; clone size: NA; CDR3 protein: CAWRTENTIYF; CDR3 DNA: TGTGCCTGGAGAACGGAAAACACCATATATTTT
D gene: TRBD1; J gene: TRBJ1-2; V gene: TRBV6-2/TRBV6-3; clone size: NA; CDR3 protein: CASSSTDRVGYGYTF; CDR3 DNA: TGTGCCAGCAGTTCGACGGACAGGGTGGGCTATGGCTACACCTTC
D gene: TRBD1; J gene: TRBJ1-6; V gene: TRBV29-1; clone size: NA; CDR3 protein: CGVGLQGLGNSPLHF; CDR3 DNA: TGTGGCGTCGGGTTACAGGGGTTGGGGAATTCACCCCTCCACTTT
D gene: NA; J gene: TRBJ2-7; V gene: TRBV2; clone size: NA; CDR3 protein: CASSEATLQYF; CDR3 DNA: TGTGCCAGCAGTGAAGCCACCTTGCAGTACTTC
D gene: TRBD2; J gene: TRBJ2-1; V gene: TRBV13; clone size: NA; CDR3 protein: CASNLAGGPGNEQFF; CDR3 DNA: TGTGCCAGCAACCTAGCGGGAGGTCCAGGAAATGAGCAGTTCTTC
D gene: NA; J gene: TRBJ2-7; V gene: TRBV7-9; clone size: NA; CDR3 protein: CASSSIPGGNYEQYF; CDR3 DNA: TGTGCCAGCAGTTCCATTCCTGGGGGAAACTACGAGCAGTACTTC
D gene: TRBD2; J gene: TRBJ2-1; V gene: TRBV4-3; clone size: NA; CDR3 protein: CASSQQSGGAYGEQFF; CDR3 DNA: TGCGCCAGCAGCCAACAGAGCGGGGGGGCCTACGGTGAGCAGTTCTTC
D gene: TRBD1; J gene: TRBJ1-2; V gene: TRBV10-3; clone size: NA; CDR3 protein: CAISGGNRGPGPYGYTF; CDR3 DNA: TGTGCCATCAGTGGAGGGAACAGGGGCCCAGGCCCTTATGGCTACACCTTC
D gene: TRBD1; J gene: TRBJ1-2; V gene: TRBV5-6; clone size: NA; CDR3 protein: CASSRDRGDGYTF; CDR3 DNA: TGTGCCAGCAGCAGGGACAGGGGAGACGGCTACACCTTC
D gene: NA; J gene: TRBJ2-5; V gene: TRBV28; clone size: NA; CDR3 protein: CASRPPQGWTQYF; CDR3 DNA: TGTGCCAGCAGACCACCGCAGGGATGGACCCAGTACTTC
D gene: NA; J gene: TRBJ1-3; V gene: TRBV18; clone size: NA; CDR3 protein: CASSPFDSGNTIYF; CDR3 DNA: TGTGCCAGCTCACCATTCGACTCTGGAAACACCATATATTTT
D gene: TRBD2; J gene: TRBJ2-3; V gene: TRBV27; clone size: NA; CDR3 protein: CASSWERDRTDTQYF; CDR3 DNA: TGTGCCAGCAGTTGGGAGCGGGACCGCACAGATACGCAGTATTTT
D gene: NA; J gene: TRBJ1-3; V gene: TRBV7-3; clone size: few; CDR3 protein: CASSLRFLRYSSGNTIYF; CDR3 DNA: TGTGCCAGCAGCTTAAGGTTTTTGAGGTATAGCTCTGGAAACACCATATATTTT
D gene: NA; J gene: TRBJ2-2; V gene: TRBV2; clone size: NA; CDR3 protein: CASRKQRNTGELFF; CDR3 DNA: TGTGCCAGCCGGAAACAGAGGAACACCGGGGAGCTGTTTTTT
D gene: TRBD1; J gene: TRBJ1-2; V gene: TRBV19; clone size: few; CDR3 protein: CASSTIRTGEYGYTF; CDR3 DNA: TGTGCCAGTAGTACTATACGGACAGGGGAATATGGCTACACCTTC
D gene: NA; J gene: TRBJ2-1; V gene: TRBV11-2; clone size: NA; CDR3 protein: CASSRLEGDEQFF; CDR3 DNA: TGTGCCAGCAGCCGGCTTGAGGGGGATGAGCAGTTCTTC
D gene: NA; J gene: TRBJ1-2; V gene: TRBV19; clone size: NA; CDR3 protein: CATTGTGYGYTF; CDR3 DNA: TGTGCCACCACCGGGACGGGCTATGGCTACACCTTC
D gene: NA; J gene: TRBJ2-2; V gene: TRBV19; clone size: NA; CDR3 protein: CASSIGGAGELFF; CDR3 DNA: TGTGCCAGTAGTATAGGAGGGGCCGGGGAGCTGTTTTTT
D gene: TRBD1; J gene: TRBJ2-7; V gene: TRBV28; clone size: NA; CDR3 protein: CASILQGAGQTEYF; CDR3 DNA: TGTGCCAGCATCCTACAGGGGGCAGGCCAAACGGAGTACTTC
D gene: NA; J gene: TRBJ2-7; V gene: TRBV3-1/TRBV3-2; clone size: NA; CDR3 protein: CASSQGQGGRDEQYF; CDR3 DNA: TGTGCCAGCAGCCAAGGACAGGGAGGGCGAGACGAGCAGTACTTC
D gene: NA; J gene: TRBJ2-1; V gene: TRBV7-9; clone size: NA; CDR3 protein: CASSRRADVSYNEQFF; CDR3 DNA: TGTGCCAGCAGCCGTCGGGCAGATGTCTCCTACAATGAGCAGTTCTTC
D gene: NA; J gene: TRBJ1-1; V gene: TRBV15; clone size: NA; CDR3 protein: CATSRARRENTEAFF; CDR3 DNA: TGTGCCACCAGCAGAGCACGGCGGGAGAACACTGAAGCTTTCTTT
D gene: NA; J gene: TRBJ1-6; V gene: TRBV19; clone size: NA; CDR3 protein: CASSMQGTYNSPLHF; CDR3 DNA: TGTGCCAGTAGTATGCAGGGGACCTATAATTCACCCCTCCACTTT
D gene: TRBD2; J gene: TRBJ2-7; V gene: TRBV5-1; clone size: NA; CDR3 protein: CASSATSGTIQQYF; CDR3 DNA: TGCGCCAGCAGCGCGACTAGCGGGACCATCCAGCAGTACTTC
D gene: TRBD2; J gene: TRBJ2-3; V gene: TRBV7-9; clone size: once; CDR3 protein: CASSLGTGGAMGKQYF; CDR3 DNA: TGTGCCAGCAGCTTGGGGACCGGGGGGGCGATGGGTAAGCAGTATTTT
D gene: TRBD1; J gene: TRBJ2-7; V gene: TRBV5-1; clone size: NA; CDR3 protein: CASSLRGGEYEQYF; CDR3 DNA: TGCGCCAGCAGCTTGAGAGGGGGCGAATACGAGCAGTACTTC
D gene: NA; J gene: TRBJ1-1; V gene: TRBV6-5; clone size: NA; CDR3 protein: CASSRIGRTEAFF; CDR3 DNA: TGTGCCAGCAGCCGGATTGGGAGGACTGAAGCTTTCTTT
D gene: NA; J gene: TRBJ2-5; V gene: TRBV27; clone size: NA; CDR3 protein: CASSSARGYQETQYF; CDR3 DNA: TGTGCCAGCAGTTCCGCTAGGGGTTACCAAGAGACCCAGTACTTC
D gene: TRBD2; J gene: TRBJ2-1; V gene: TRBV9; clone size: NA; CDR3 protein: CASSALSSGGAVEQFF; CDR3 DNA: TGTGCCAGCAGCGCCCTCTCTAGCGGGGGGGCCGTTGAGCAGTTCTTC
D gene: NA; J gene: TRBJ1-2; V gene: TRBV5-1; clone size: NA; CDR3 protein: CASSLTGAGYGYTF; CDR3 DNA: TGCGCCAGCAGCTTGACGGGGGCTGGCTATGGCTACACCTTC
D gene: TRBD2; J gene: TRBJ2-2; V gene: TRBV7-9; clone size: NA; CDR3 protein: CASSWSSGGTGELFF; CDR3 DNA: TGTGCCAGCAGCTGGTCTAGCGGTGGGACCGGGGAGCTGTTTTTT
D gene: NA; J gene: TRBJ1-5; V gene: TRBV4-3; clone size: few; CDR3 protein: CASSLQGHQPQHF; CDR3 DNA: TGCGCCAGCAGCCTTCAGGGGCATCAGCCCCAGCATTTT
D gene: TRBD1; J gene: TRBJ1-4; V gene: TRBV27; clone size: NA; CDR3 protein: CASSRQGQSEKLFF; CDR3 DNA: TGTGCCAGCAGTCGACAGGGTCAGTCTGAAAAACTGTTTTTT
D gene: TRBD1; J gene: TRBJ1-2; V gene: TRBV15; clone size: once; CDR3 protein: CATSTQGTYGYTF; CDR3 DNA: TGTGCCACCAGCACACAGGGGACGTATGGCTACACCTTC
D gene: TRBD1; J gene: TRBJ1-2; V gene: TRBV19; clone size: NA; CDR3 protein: CASTAITGGGYTF; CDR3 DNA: TGTGCCAGTACCGCCATTACAGGGGGCGGCTACACCTTC
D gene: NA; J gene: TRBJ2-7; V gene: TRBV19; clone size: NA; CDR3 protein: CASTPTHRTYEQYF; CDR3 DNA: TGTGCCAGTACCCCCACACACAGGACCTACGAGCAGTACTTC
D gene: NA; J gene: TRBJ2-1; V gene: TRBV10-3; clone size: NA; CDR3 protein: CAISVRMGYNEQFF; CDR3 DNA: TGTGCCATCAGTGTTAGAATGGGCTACAATGAGCAGTTCTTC
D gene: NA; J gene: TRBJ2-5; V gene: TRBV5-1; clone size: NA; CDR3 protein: CASSHPWGDSQETQYF; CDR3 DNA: TGCGCCAGCAGCCACCCATGGGGCGACTCCCAAGAGACCCAGTACTTC
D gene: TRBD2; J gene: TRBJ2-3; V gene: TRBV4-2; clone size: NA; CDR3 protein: CASSPSGGENLDTQYF; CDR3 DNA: TGTGCCAGCAGCCCCAGCGGGGGGGAAAATTTAGATACGCAGTATTTT
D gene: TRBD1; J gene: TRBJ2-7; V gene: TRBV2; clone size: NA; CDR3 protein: CASSTGTGYYEQYF; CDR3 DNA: TGTGCCAGCAGCACCGGGACAGGCTACTACGAGCAGTACTTC
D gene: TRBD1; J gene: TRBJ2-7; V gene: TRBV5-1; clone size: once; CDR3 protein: CASSGQGNVDEQYF; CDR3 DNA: TGCGCCAGCAGCGGACAGGGGAACGTCGACGAGCAGTACTTC
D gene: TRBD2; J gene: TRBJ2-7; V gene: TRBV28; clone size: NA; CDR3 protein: CACRGREDSYEQYF; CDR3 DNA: TGTGCCTGCCGAGGGCGGGAGGACTCCTACGAGCAGTACTTC
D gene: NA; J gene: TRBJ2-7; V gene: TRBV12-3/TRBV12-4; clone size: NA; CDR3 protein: CASSLAGSYEQYF; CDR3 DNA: TGTGCCAGCAGTTTAGCAGGGTCCTACGAGCAGTACTTC
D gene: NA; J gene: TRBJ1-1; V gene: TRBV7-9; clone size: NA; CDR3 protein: CASSLRAQEAFF; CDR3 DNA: TGTGCCAGCAGCCTAAGGGCCCAGGAAGCTTTCTTT
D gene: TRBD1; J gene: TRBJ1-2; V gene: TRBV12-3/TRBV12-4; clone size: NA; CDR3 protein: CASSWDRGGYTF; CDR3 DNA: TGTGCCAGCAGTTGGGACAGGGGTGGCTACACCTTC
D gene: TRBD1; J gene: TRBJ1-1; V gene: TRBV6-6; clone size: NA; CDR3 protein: CASSYGIQGAEAFF; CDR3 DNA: TGTGCCAGCAGTTACGGGATACAGGGGGCTGAAGCTTTCTTT
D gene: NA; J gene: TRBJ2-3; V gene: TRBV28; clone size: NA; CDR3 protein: CASRPGGAQDTQYF; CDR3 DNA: TGTGCCAGCAGGCCTGGGGGGGCACAAGATACGCAGTATTTT